The clone carrying this T cell receptor (beta chain) has only a few counts. MiXCR was run by TCRdb on the 5' RACE reads, yielding one entry per CDR3 protein. Of roughly 170,000 distinct CDR3 sequences listed, roughly 6.4% are singletons. These data come from a study of T cells after yellow fever vaccination. The sequence came from a man between 18 and 35 years old who received the YFV17D yellow fever vaccine. Source: CD4+ T cells sorted from PBMCs, taken on the day of the first yellow fever vaccination.

CDR3 loop: CASSRLAGGGNEQFF. CDR3 DNA: TGTGCCAGCAGTCGACTAGCGGGGGGTGGAAATGAGCAGTTCTTC. The chain uses TRBV2 and TRBJ2-1; 13 bases are shared with TRBD2. The germline V gene has CDR1 SNHLY and CDR2 FYNNEI. There are 15 residues in the CDR3. Trimming took 5 bases from V and 7 from J; bases not matched to a gene: 5.